The next 23 T cell receptor beta chains were all read from a single sample in a study of PD-1 blockade in classical Hodgkin lymphoma. Profiling relied on immunoSEQ multiplex PCR, and the TCRdb table lists in-frame clones only, not all of them. The sample holds about 10,000 clones, about 90% seen once. Each patient relapsed following autologous stem cell transplantation, and prior brentuximab vedotin exposure differed. The starting material was peripheral blood mononuclear cells (PBMCs), obtained at baseline. The source is a human donor with classical Hodgkin lymphoma.

This rearrangement joins TRBV5-1 to TRBJ2-5, with 11 bases aligning to TRBD2. The CDR3 consists of 16 residues. Germline V gene lookup returns CDR1 SGHRS and CDR2 YFSETQ. V was clipped by 2 bases and J by 2 bases; unmatched bases: 5. The CDR3 DNA reads TGCGCCAGCAGCTTTGGGACTAGCGGACTTCAAGAGACCCAGTACTTC. Residues: CASSFGTSGLQETQYF.

The V call is TRBV7-9, the J call TRBJ2-7; D gene unclear. V was clipped by 4 bases and J by 7 bases, with 17 bases between them. From germline, CDR1 is SEHNR and CDR2 FQNEAQ (reference sequence). CDR3 length: 14 amino acids. In nucleotides, the CDR3 is TGTGCCAGCAGCTCCCTTGGACCACTCCTAGAGCAGTACTTC. It yields the protein CASSSLGPLLEQYF.

The chain joins TRBV6-1 to TRBJ2-5; 9 nucleotides agree with TRBD2. This CDR3 has 15 residues. The germline gives CDR1 MNHNS, CDR2 SASEGT. Unmatched junction bases numbered 7, after V lost 6 bases and J lost 2 bases. DNA of the CDR3: TGTGCCAGCAGCGTACTAGCGGGTGCACAAGAGACCCAGTACTTC. Encoded protein: CASSVLAGAQETQYF.

The V and J genes are TRBV6-1 and TRBJ2-5; D possibly matches TRBD1 or TRBD2 (5 bases each). This CDR3 is built from 14 residues. Between the trimmed V and J ends, which lost 7 bases and 2 bases, there was a span of 14 bases. Germline V gene data show CDR1 as MNHNS and CDR2 as SASEGT. In nucleotides, the CDR3 is TGTGCCAGCACCCCAGGGAGCGTACAAGAGACCCAGTACTTC. It encodes CASTPGSVQETQYF.

This chain connects TRBV18 to TRBJ1-1; 7 bases fit TRBD1. CDR3 size: 13 residues. Trimming took 3 bases from V and 4 from J; bases not matched to a gene: 2. Germline loops: CDR1 KGHSH, CDR2 LQKENI. CDR3 coding DNA: TGTGCCAGCTCACCGACAGGGCCCACTGAAGCTTTCTTT. Protein product: CASSPTGPTEAFF. The full variable domain, completed using reference TRBV18 and TRBJ1-1, is NAGVMQNPRHLVRRRGQEARLRCSPMKGHSHVYWYRQLPEEGLKFMVYLQKENIIDESGMPKERFSAEFPKEGPSILRIQQVVRGDSAAYFCASSPTGPTEAFFGQGTRLTVV.

The V gene is TRBV4-1, the J gene TRBJ2-7; possibly TRBD2 for D (7 bases). The CDR3 sequence is 16 residues long. With 3 bases removed from V and 0 bases from J, the gap between germline ends came to 15 bases. Germline CDR1 is MGHRA and CDR2 is YSYEKL. The CDR3 loop is CASSHPPGGSSYEQYF. The CDR3 DNA follows: TGCGCCAGCAGCCACCCCCCGGGGGGCAGCTCCTACGAGCAGTACTTC.

This rearrangement joins TRBV6-1 to TRBJ1-2; D remains ambiguous. Trimming pared 1 base from V and 7 bases from J, leaving 13 bases between. The CDR3 runs 14 residues. Germline V gene data show CDR1 as MNHNS and CDR2 as SASEGT. The CDR3 DNA reads TGTGCCAGCAGTGAAGAAGGTTTCGTCCTTGGCTACACCTTC. This codes for CASSEEGFVLGYTF.

This chain links TRBV7-9 with TRBJ2-1; 9 positions agree with TRBD1. Germline V gives CDR1 SEHNR, CDR2 FQNEAQ (reference sequence). CDR3 length: 17 amino acids. Losses at the gene ends were 4 bases for V and 7 bases for J; bases not matched to a gene: 14. The CDR3 DNA follows: TGTGCCAGCAGCTCGATACCAACAGGGGGCGCCGAGAATGAGCAGTTCTTC. Translated, it gives CASSSIPTGGAENEQFF.

V is TRBV15 and J is TRBJ2-7; D possibly uses TRBD1 or TRBD2 (5 bases each). Germline lookup yields CDR1 LNHNV and CDR2 YYDKDF (reference sequence). Trimming removed 5 bases from V and 2 bases from J, with 10 bases in between. The CDR3 consists of 13 residues. CDR3 coding DNA: TGTGCCACCAGCGGGGACGTTACCTACGAGCAGTACTTC. Protein sequence: CATSGDVTYEQYF.

This rearrangement joins TRBV14 to TRBJ2-1; D remains ambiguous. Trimming cost V 0 bases and J 10 bases, with 13 bases left between them. Germline lookup yields CDR1 SGHDN and CDR2 FVKESK. The CDR3 runs to 14 residues. As DNA, the CDR3 is TGTGCCAGCAGCCAAGAAGGATTGGTGATAGAGCAGTTCTTC. It is translated as CASSQEGLVIEQFF.

This clone has only one observation. CDR3 nucleotides: TGCGCCAGCAGGCTAGCGGGAGTACCAGATACGCAGTATTTT. This codes for CASRLAGVPDTQYF. J is TRBJ2-3 and V is TRBV5-1, with 10 bases identical to TRBD2. Germline lookup yields CDR1 SGHRS and CDR2 YFSETQ. CDR3 length: 14 residues. J was trimmed by 4 bases and V by 5 bases; bases with no gene match: 4.

Concerning this clone itself: Since no conserved phenylalanine or tryptophan closes the CDR3, a read error is the likely cause. No DNA is shown, since the ends of the CDR3 on it are uncertain; the CDR3 is the one TCRdb lists. The V gene is TRBV4-3, the J gene TRBJ2-7; the DNA was not used to check the table's D call, TRBD2. The germline V gene has CDR1 LGHNA and CDR2 YSLEER. The CDR3 sequence runs 10 residues, both termini included. The CDR3: CASSRAGETI.

V and J are TRBV6-4 and TRBJ2-3; D call uncertain. The CDR3 has 18 residues. From germline, CDR1 is MRHNA and CDR2 SNTAGT. V was clipped by 5 bases and J by 4 bases, with 25 bases between them. As DNA, the CDR3 is TGTGCCAGCAGTCTTCGACCGACCGGGCCCGGATGGTCAGATACGCAGTATTTT. Translation gives CASSLRPTGPGWSDTQYF.

The CDR3 DNA reads TGTGCCAGCTCACCCAGCACGACCGCGACAGCGAGCTCCTACGAGCAGTACTTC. It specifies CASSPSTTATASSYEQYF. The chain has TRBV18 and TRBJ2-5; D might be TRBD1 (5 bases). The DNA end is more similar to TRBJ2-7, so the J call may be wrong. The germline CDR1 and CDR2 sequences are KGHSH and LQKENI. The CDR3 has 18 residues.

This rearrangement joins TRBV5-6 to TRBJ1-2; D is unresolved. V lost 0 bases to trimming and J lost 3 bases, with 9 bases between them. The CDR3 contains 14 residues. Germline values: CDR1 SGHDT, CDR2 YYEEEE. The CDR3 spells CASSLDAEHYGYTF. The CDR3 DNA sequence: TGTGCCAGCAGCTTGGACGCGGAGCACTATGGCTACACCTTC.

The genes are TRBV7-8 and TRBJ2-1; no definite D call. Looked up from germline, CDR1 is SGHVS and CDR2 is FQNEAQ. The CDR3 has 12 residues. The V end was cut by 2 bases, the J end by 10 bases, with 9 bases between. CDR3 amino acids: CASSLRMREQFF. CDR3 sequence (DNA): TGTGCCAGCAGCTTACGCATGAGGGAGCAGTTCTTC.

The chain links TRBV5-1 to TRBJ2-7, with unresolved D. The germline V gene encodes CDR1 SGHRS and CDR2 YFSETQ. Deletions cut 4 bases from V and 0 bases from J, with 14 bases between. This CDR3 is built from 15 residues. CDR3 nucleotides: TGCGCCAGCAGCACGACTCCAAGGAGCTCCTACGAGCAGTACTTC. It specifies CASSTTPRSSYEQYF.

The V and J genes are TRBV12-5 and TRBJ1-2; D is uncertain. Deletions cut 6 bases from V and 2 bases from J, with 10 bases between. Germline V gene data show CDR1 as LGHNT and CDR2 as FRNRAP. There are 13 residues in the CDR3. This chain's CDR3 is CASGLVGNYGYTF. The CDR3 DNA reads as TGTGCTAGTGGGCTTGTGGGGAACTATGGCTACACCTTC.

The chain links TRBV5-1 to TRBJ2-7; 15 nucleotides match TRBD2. With 4 bases clipped from V and 2 bases from J, the junction kept 4 bases outside the gene matches. From germline, CDR1 is SGHRS and CDR2 YFSETQ. The CDR3 consists of 16 residues. This chain's CDR3 is CASSPGLAGGPYEQYF. The CDR3 DNA follows: TGCGCCAGCAGCCCGGGACTAGCGGGAGGCCCCTACGAGCAGTACTTC.

The J gene is TRBJ2-7, the V gene TRBV28, with D possibly being TRBD1 (6 bases). Germline V gene sequence: CDR1 MDHEN, CDR2 SYDVKM. Trimming cost V 6 bases and J 1 base, with 13 bases left between them. The CDR3 extends over 14 amino acids. CDR3 residues: CASRSGQMSYEQYF. In nucleotides, the CDR3 is TGTGCCAGCAGAAGTGGACAGATGTCCTACGAGCAGTACTTC.

The chain employs TRBV7-8 and TRBJ2-2, with 13 positions matching TRBD2. Germline V gene sequence: CDR1 SGHVS, CDR2 FQNEAQ. The CDR3 contains 19 residues. Trimming took 6 bases from V and 6 from J; bases not matched to a gene: 16. Written as DNA, the CDR3 is TGTGCCAGCAGGTTGCCCTATCCCCCTACTAGCGGGAGGGCCGGGGAGCTGTTTTTT. It translates to CASRLPYPPTSGRAGELFF.

The J gene is TRBJ1-4, the V gene TRBV19, with 7 nucleotides matching TRBD1. CDR3 length: 18 amino acids. The V gene end was trimmed by 2 bases and the J gene end by 0 bases; junction bases not matched to a gene: 9. From germline, CDR1 is LNHDA and CDR2 SQIVND (reference sequence). The CDR3, as DNA: TGTGCCAGTAGTATATACAGGGGCTTGATTCCAACTAATGAAAAACTGTTTTTT. Protein sequence: CASSIYRGLIPTNEKLFF.

CDR3 residues: CASRGLGYTQYF. CDR3 DNA: TGTGCCAGCAGAGGACTAGGATATACGCAGTATTTT. V is TRBV6-6 and J is TRBJ2-3; 7 bases match TRBD2. With V trimmed by 6 bases and J by 7 bases, 4 bases remained unmatched. The germline CDR1 and CDR2 sequences are MNHNY and SVGAGI (reference sequence). This CDR3 has 12 amino acids.